The rows below give T cell receptor beta chains drawn from one sample of a study of blood T cell repertoires in COVID-19. Profiling relied on immunoSEQ multiplex PCR, and the TCRdb table lists in-frame clones only, not all of them. The table records a few hundred thousand clones, about 87% of them present only once. Sample: peripheral blood. These receptors were taken from a woman in her 30s with COVID-19, enrolled during active disease. Both conserved end residues are part of each CDR3. Fields, in order: CDR3 protein, CDR3 DNA, clone size, V gene, J gene, D gene. D genes are given only for firm matches. Clone size is shown for a subset of rows, as once, few, many or a class of expanded clone.

CDR3: CASSFMRGTGELFF
DNA: TGTGCCAGCAGTTTCATGCGGGGCACCGGGGAGCTGTTTTTT
size: NA
V: TRBV27
J: TRBJ2-2
D: NA

CDR3: CASSMASGGTSNQPQHF
DNA: TGTGCCAGTAGTATGGCCTCCGGGGGGACTAGCAATCAGCCCCAGCATTTT
size: NA
V: TRBV19
J: TRBJ1-5
D: NA

CDR3: CASSYLAGGQETQYF
DNA: TGTGCCAGCAGCTACTTAGCGGGGGGTCAAGAGACCCAGTACTTC
size: NA
V: TRBV3-1/TRBV3-2
J: TRBJ2-5
D: TRBD2

CDR3: CASSPLSGAFGPNEKLFF
DNA: TGTGCCAGCAGCCCCCTAAGTGGGGCATTCGGACCTAATGAAAAACTGTTTTTT
size: NA
V: TRBV7-9
J: TRBJ1-4
D: NA

CDR3: CAWRNRDRDYGYTF
DNA: TGTGCCTGGAGGAACCGGGACAGAGACTATGGCTACACCTTC
size: NA
V: TRBV30
J: TRBJ1-2
D: TRBD1

CDR3: CASREQENTEAFF
DNA: TGTGCCAGCAGGGAACAGGAGAACACTGAAGCTTTCTTT
size: NA
V: TRBV2
J: TRBJ1-1
D: NA

CDR3: CAISESTGEETQYF
DNA: TGTGCCATCAGTGAGTCGACAGGGGAAGAGACCCAGTACTTC
size: NA
V: TRBV10-3
J: TRBJ2-5
D: TRBD1

CDR3: CASRRDSSYGYTF
DNA: TGTGCCAGCAGAAGGGACAGTTCCTATGGCTACACCTTC
size: NA
V: TRBV2
J: TRBJ1-2
D: TRBD1

CDR3: CASNGLRTGELFF
DNA: TGTGCCAGCAATGGCCTTCGCACCGGGGAGCTGTTTTTT
size: few
V: TRBV12-3/TRBV12-4
J: TRBJ2-2
D: NA

CDR3: CASSLGGTGSMNTEAFF
DNA: TGTGCCAGCAGCTTGGGGGGGACAGGGAGCATGAACACTGAAGCTTTCTTT
size: NA
V: TRBV5-4
J: TRBJ1-1
D: TRBD1

CDR3: CASNRGDNSPLHF
DNA: TGTGCCAGTAATCGGGGGGATAATTCACCCCTCCACTTT
size: NA
V: TRBV19
J: TRBJ1-6
D: NA

CDR3: CASLYRVSTEAFF
DNA: TGTGCCAGTCTGTACAGGGTATCCACTGAAGCTTTCTTT
size: NA
V: TRBV12-3/TRBV12-4
J: TRBJ1-1
D: NA

CDR3: CATSVDRKNTEAFF
DNA: TGTGCCACCAGCGTCGACAGGAAGAACACTGAAGCTTTCTTT
size: NA
V: TRBV15
J: TRBJ1-1
D: NA

CDR3: CASSSVLGELFF
DNA: TGTGCCAGCAGCTCAGTTCTCGGGGAGCTGTTTTTT
size: NA
V: TRBV7-9
J: TRBJ2-2
D: NA

CDR3: CASSPEDRGSGQPQHF
DNA: TGTGCCAGCAGCCCGGAGGACAGGGGGTCAGGCCAGCCCCAGCATTTT
size: NA
V: TRBV7-9
J: TRBJ1-5
D: TRBD1

CDR3: CASSLVSDNTEAFF
DNA: TGTGCCAGCAGCTTAGTTTCAGATAATACTGAAGCTTTCTTT
size: NA
V: TRBV7-9
J: TRBJ1-1
D: NA

CDR3: CASSLREISYNEQFF
DNA: TGTGCCAGCAGCCTTAGGGAGATCTCCTACAATGAGCAGTTCTTC
size: NA
V: TRBV9
J: TRBJ2-1
D: NA

CDR3: CASSNRQGGEAFF
DNA: TGTGCCAGCAGCAACAGACAGGGCGGAGAAGCTTTCTTT
size: once
V: TRBV3-1/TRBV3-2
J: TRBJ1-1
D: TRBD1

CDR3: CASSFTGQGDEKLFF
DNA: TGTGCCAGCAGCTTTACTGGACAGGGGGATGAAAAACTGTTTTTT
size: NA
V: TRBV11-2
J: TRBJ1-4
D: TRBD1

CDR3: CASTRQGPRAEAFF
DNA: TGTGCCAGCACCAGACAAGGCCCGAGGGCTGAAGCTTTCTTT
size: few
V: TRBV2
J: TRBJ1-1
D: NA

CDR3: CASSPGSRGANVLTF
DNA: TGTGCCAGCAGTCCGGGGAGCCGTGGGGCCAACGTCCTGACTTTC
size: NA
V: TRBV6-5
J: TRBJ2-6
D: NA

CDR3: CASSVEGDGYTF
DNA: TGTGCCAGCAGTGTGGAAGGAGACGGCTACACCTTC
size: once
V: TRBV2
J: TRBJ1-2
D: NA

CDR3: CASRWGLGGELFF
DNA: TGTGCCAGCAGATGGGGCCTAGGCGGGGAGCTGTTTTTT
size: NA
V: TRBV11-3
J: TRBJ2-2
D: NA

CDR3: CASSHRVLLGNTIYF
DNA: TGTGCCAGCAGTCACAGGGTACTCCTCGGAAACACCATATATTTT
size: few
V: TRBV28
J: TRBJ1-3
D: NA